These T cell receptor beta chains were read from a single sample in a study of T-cell memory formation after mild COVID-19. TCRdb re-analysed the 5' RACE reads in MiXCR, keeping a single row per CDR3 protein. This table has 140,000 to 150,000 distinct CDR3 sequences, around 27% appearing once. Input material: PBMCs or a T cell subset sorted from them (not recorded which). The receptors were gathered from an adult woman who had mild COVID-19 (a few samples of this study predate the infection). Cell type and time point are not known. The CDR3 runs from the conserved cysteine through the conserved F or W. A D gene is named only where the DNA matches it firmly. Only part of the rows carry a size: once, few, many, or a class if the clone is expanded.

d_gene: NA; abundance: NA; v_gene: TRBV27; j_gene: TRBJ2-1; CDR3aa: CASSLDSSYNEQFF; CDR3nt: TGTGCCAGCAGTTTGGACAGCTCCTACAATGAGCAGTTCTTC
d_gene: NA; abundance: NA; v_gene: TRBV4-1; j_gene: TRBJ2-1; CDR3aa: CASSHTGSYNEQFF; CDR3nt: TGCGCCAGCAGCCACACAGGGTCCTACAATGAGCAGTTCTTC
d_gene: NA; abundance: NA; v_gene: TRBV5-1; j_gene: TRBJ1-4; CDR3aa: CASSGRGGATNEKLFF; CDR3nt: TGCGCCAGCAGCGGACGAGGGGGTGCGACTAATGAAAAACTGTTTTTT
d_gene: NA; abundance: few; v_gene: TRBV29-1; j_gene: TRBJ1-1; CDR3aa: CSVDGPNTEAFF; CDR3nt: TGCAGCGTTGATGGGCCGAACACTGAAGCTTTCTTT
d_gene: TRBD2; abundance: NA; v_gene: TRBV5-1; j_gene: TRBJ2-2; CDR3aa: CASSLDGTSTGELFF; CDR3nt: TGCGCCAGCAGCTTGGATGGGACTAGCACCGGGGAGCTGTTTTTT
d_gene: TRBD2; abundance: NA; v_gene: TRBV12-3/TRBV12-4; j_gene: TRBJ2-1; CDR3aa: CASSFGGRSEQFF; CDR3nt: TGTGCCAGCAGTTTTGGCGGGAGGTCGGAGCAGTTCTTC
d_gene: TRBD1; abundance: NA; v_gene: TRBV7-2; j_gene: TRBJ1-4; CDR3aa: CASSQGTASQLWGQGSEKLFF; CDR3nt: TGTGCCAGCAGCCAAGGGACCGCCAGCCAATTGTGGGGACAGGGGAGTGAAAAACTGTTTTTT
d_gene: TRBD1; abundance: NA; v_gene: TRBV3-1; j_gene: TRBJ2-6; CDR3aa: CASSPDRGGANVLTF; CDR3nt: TGTGCCAGCAGCCCCGACAGGGGTGGGGCCAACGTCCTGACTTTC
d_gene: NA; abundance: NA; v_gene: TRBV16; j_gene: TRBJ1-6; CDR3aa: CASSQSTFSIGSPLHF; CDR3nt: TGTGCCAGCAGCCAATCGACCTTCTCTATAGGGTCACCCCTCCACTTT
d_gene: NA; abundance: few; v_gene: TRBV7-8; j_gene: TRBJ2-5; CDR3aa: CASNRKGQAFQETQYF; CDR3nt: TGTGCCAGCAACCGAAAGGGGCAGGCCTTTCAAGAGACCCAGTACTTC
d_gene: NA; abundance: NA; v_gene: TRBV20-1; j_gene: TRBJ2-7; CDR3aa: CSASMWHGTLEQYF; CDR3nt: TGCAGTGCTAGCATGTGGCATGGGACCCTCGAGCAGTACTTC
d_gene: TRBD1; abundance: NA; v_gene: TRBV5-1; j_gene: TRBJ1-2; CDR3aa: CASSFGQGPDGYTF; CDR3nt: TGCGCCAGCAGCTTTGGACAGGGCCCGGATGGCTACACCTTC
d_gene: NA; abundance: few; v_gene: TRBV20-1; j_gene: TRBJ2-7; CDR3aa: CSASVAGGPYEQYF; CDR3nt: TGCAGTGCTAGTGTAGCAGGCGGCCCCTACGAGCAGTACTTC
d_gene: NA; abundance: few; v_gene: TRBV27; j_gene: TRBJ1-4; CDR3aa: CASSPLDRPNEKLFF; CDR3nt: TGTGCCAGCAGCCCACTCGACAGACCTAATGAAAAACTGTTTTTT
d_gene: TRBD2; abundance: NA; v_gene: TRBV3-1; j_gene: TRBJ2-5; CDR3aa: CASSQMGLAGQETQYF; CDR3nt: TGTGCCAGCAGCCAAATGGGACTAGCGGGGCAAGAGACCCAGTACTTC
d_gene: NA; abundance: NA; v_gene: TRBV6-5; j_gene: TRBJ1-2; CDR3aa: CASSPPVGYGYTF; CDR3nt: TGTGCCAGCAGCCCCCCGGTGGGTTATGGCTACACCTTC
d_gene: TRBD1; abundance: NA; v_gene: TRBV5-4; j_gene: TRBJ1-1; CDR3aa: CASSFRGRMNTEAFF; CDR3nt: TGTGCCAGCAGTTTCAGGGGGCGGATGAACACTGAAGCTTTCTTT
d_gene: NA; abundance: many; v_gene: TRBV15; j_gene: TRBJ2-1; CDR3aa: CATSTPKGTLQVYNEQFF; CDR3nt: TGTGCCACCAGCACCCCCAAGGGGACGTTGCAGGTCTACAATGAGCAGTTCTTC
d_gene: NA; abundance: NA; v_gene: TRBV5-6; j_gene: TRBJ1-1; CDR3aa: CASTLGTGYTEAFF; CDR3nt: TGTGCCAGCACCCTTGGTACCGGGTACACTGAAGCTTTCTTT
d_gene: NA; abundance: NA; v_gene: TRBV19; j_gene: TRBJ2-3; CDR3aa: CASSIVAVGTDTQYF; CDR3nt: TGTGCCAGTAGTATAGTAGCGGTGGGCACAGATACGCAGTATTTT
d_gene: TRBD1; abundance: many; v_gene: TRBV4-1; j_gene: TRBJ1-5; CDR3aa: CASSQERVTGDLGNQPQHF; CDR3nt: TGCGCCAGCAGCCAAGAGCGGGTGACAGGGGATTTGGGCAATCAGCCCCAGCATTTT
d_gene: NA; abundance: NA; v_gene: TRBV5-1; j_gene: TRBJ2-5; CDR3aa: CASSPSGTIETQYF; CDR3nt: TGCGCCAGCAGCCCATCCGGGACAATAGAGACCCAGTACTTC
d_gene: NA; abundance: NA; v_gene: TRBV5-6; j_gene: TRBJ1-1; CDR3aa: CASKRTEWGTEAFF; CDR3nt: TGTGCCAGCAAACGGACCGAATGGGGCACTGAAGCTTTCTTT
d_gene: NA; abundance: NA; v_gene: TRBV20-1; j_gene: TRBJ2-3; CDR3aa: CSAKQGLADTQYF; CDR3nt: TGCAGTGCTAAACAGGGTCTCGCAGATACGCAGTATTTT
d_gene: NA; abundance: few; v_gene: TRBV30; j_gene: TRBJ2-7; CDR3aa: CAWSVRVPLHDEQYF; CDR3nt: TGTGCCTGGAGTGTACGGGTGCCCCTTCACGACGAGCAGTACTTC
d_gene: NA; abundance: NA; v_gene: TRBV24-1; j_gene: TRBJ2-1; CDR3aa: CATSDYEGASANEQFF; CDR3nt: TGTGCCACCAGTGATTATGAGGGGGCTAGCGCCAATGAGCAGTTCTTC
d_gene: NA; abundance: NA; v_gene: TRBV7-9; j_gene: TRBJ2-3; CDR3aa: CATSDARDTQYF; CDR3nt: TGTGCCACCTCGGACGCGCGGGATACGCAGTATTTT
d_gene: NA; abundance: NA; v_gene: TRBV7-9; j_gene: TRBJ2-1; CDR3aa: CASSQTEQFF; CDR3nt: TGTGCCAGCAGCCAGACAGAGCAGTTCTTC
d_gene: NA; abundance: NA; v_gene: TRBV20-1; j_gene: TRBJ1-4; CDR3aa: CSARVLGTGVRELFF; CDR3nt: TGCAGTGCTAGGGTCCTGGGGACCGGCGTTAGGGAACTGTTTTTT
d_gene: NA; abundance: NA; v_gene: TRBV30; j_gene: TRBJ1-5; CDR3aa: CAWGWRNQPQHF; CDR3nt: TGTGCCTGGGGATGGAGGAATCAGCCCCAGCATTTT
d_gene: TRBD2; abundance: NA; v_gene: TRBV13; j_gene: TRBJ2-1; CDR3aa: CASSSGLVHNEQFF; CDR3nt: TGTGCCAGCAGCTCCGGACTAGTTCACAATGAGCAGTTCTTC
d_gene: NA; abundance: few; v_gene: TRBV7-9; j_gene: TRBJ2-1; CDR3aa: CASSFPGLDNEQFF; CDR3nt: TGTGCCAGCAGCTTCCCGGGACTCGACAATGAGCAGTTCTTC
d_gene: NA; abundance: NA; v_gene: TRBV6-1; j_gene: TRBJ2-7; CDR3aa: CASSEWGGGPSREQYF; CDR3nt: TGTGCCAGCAGTGAATGGGGAGGGGGCCCCTCGCGGGAGCAGTACTTC
d_gene: NA; abundance: NA; v_gene: TRBV6-4; j_gene: TRBJ2-5; CDR3aa: CASSDSPIQETQYF; CDR3nt: TGTGCCAGCAGTGACTCACCTATCCAAGAGACCCAGTACTTC
d_gene: NA; abundance: NA; v_gene: TRBV4-3; j_gene: TRBJ2-5; CDR3aa: CASSQDRASQETQYF; CDR3nt: TGCGCCAGCAGCCAAGATAGGGCGAGCCAAGAGACCCAGTACTTC